The rows below give T cell receptor beta chains drawn from one sample of a study of blood T cell repertoires in COVID-19. Libraries were prepared by immunoSEQ multiplex PCR; TCRdb keeps only in-frame clonotypes and omits some of them. The table includes around 200,000 clones, around 88% detected once. The specimen sequenced was PBMCs or T cells enriched from blood (not recorded which). The receptor source for this set is a man in his forties with acute COVID-19. Both conserved end residues are part of each CDR3. A D gene is named only where the DNA matches it firmly. Clone size is shown for a subset of rows, as once, few, many or a class of expanded clone.

>TRBJ1-1|TRBV6-1|few|NA
CASSEVGDSRAAFF
TGTGCCAGCAGTGAAGTGGGCGACAGCCGTGCGGCTTTCTTT
>TRBJ2-2|TRBV5-1|NA|TRBD2
CASSFTLLAGLAGELFF
TGCGCCAGCAGCTTTACCTTACTAGCGGGATTGGCCGGGGAGCTGTTTTTT
>TRBJ1-5|TRBV12-3/TRBV12-4|NA|TRBD1
CASRWDSNQPQHF
TGTGCCAGCAGGTGGGACAGTAATCAGCCCCAGCATTTT
>TRBJ1-1|TRBV5-6|NA|TRBD1
CASSLGLGGSEAFF
TGTGCCAGCAGCTTGGGGTTAGGGGGCAGTGAAGCTTTCTTT
>TRBJ2-1|TRBV7-2|NA|TRBD2
CASSLPWREAGEQFF
TGTGCCAGCAGCTTACCGTGGCGTGAAGCGGGGGAGCAGTTCTTC
>TRBJ2-1|TRBV20-1|NA|TRBD2
CSPGLVGEQFF
TGCAGTCCAGGACTAGTAGGTGAGCAGTTCTTC
>TRBJ1-2|TRBV7-9|NA|NA
CASSLGENYGYTF
TGTGCCAGCAGCTTAGGCGAGAACTATGGCTACACCTTC
>TRBJ2-5|TRBV9|NA|TRBD2
CASSVGGRADETQYF
TGTGCCAGCAGCGTAGGAGGGAGGGCCGATGAGACCCAGTACTTC
>TRBJ2-7|TRBV5-1|NA|TRBD1
CASSYDRDRSYEQYF
TGCGCCAGCAGCTATGACCGGGACAGGAGCTACGAGCAGTACTTC
>TRBJ1-1|TRBV2|NA|NA
CASSEALGGTEAFF
TGTGCCAGCAGTGAAGCGCTGGGGGGAACTGAAGCTTTCTTT
>TRBJ2-3|TRBV29-1|once|TRBD2
CSVLSSGGTQYF
TGCAGCGTTCTATCCTCGGGGGGTACGCAGTATTTT
>TRBJ1-1|TRBV4-3|NA|NA
CASSRGRTKAFF
TGCGCCAGCAGCCGGGGGCGGACCAAAGCTTTCTTT
>TRBJ2-2|TRBV10-3|NA|TRBD1
CAISARQGVHGELFF
TGTGCCATCAGTGCCCGACAGGGGGTTCACGGGGAGCTGTTTTTT
>TRBJ2-1|TRBV19|NA|NA
CASSIGGEQFF
TGTGCCAGTAGTATAGGCGGGGAGCAGTTCTTC
>TRBJ2-7|TRBV6-5|NA|TRBD1
CASNPAGTGVYEQYF
TGTGCCAGCAACCCGGCCGGGACAGGGGTCTACGAGCAGTACTTC
>TRBJ2-2|TRBV5-1|few|NA
CASSVDRTGELFF
TGCGCCAGCAGCGTGGACAGAACCGGGGAGCTGTTTTTT
>TRBJ1-1|TRBV3-1/TRBV3-2|NA|NA
CASSQVPGGTEAFF
TGTGCCAGCAGCCAAGTCCCTGGCGGCACTGAAGCTTTCTTT
>TRBJ2-2|TRBV7-3|NA|NA
CASSTRQVGNTGELFF
TGTGCCAGCAGCACCCGACAGGTCGGGAACACCGGGGAGCTGTTTTTT
>TRBJ1-2|TRBV30|NA|NA
CAWSPRDTNGYTF
TGTGCCTGGAGTCCCCGGGACACGAATGGCTACACCTTC
>TRBJ1-3|TRBV19|few|NA
CASSTLPQQSSGNTIYF
TGTGCCAGTAGTACCCTTCCTCAACAGTCCTCTGGAAACACCATATATTTT
>TRBJ1-5|TRBV18|NA|NA
CASSPAGTNQPQHF
TGTGCCAGCTCACCAGCGGGGACCAATCAGCCCCAGCATTTT
>TRBJ2-5|TRBV25-1|NA|NA
CASSEETIQETQYF
TGTGCCAGCAGTGAAGAGACAATCCAAGAGACCCAGTACTTC
>TRBJ2-5|TRBV28|NA|NA
CASSGIRYRESLLGVETQYF
TGTGCCAGCAGTGGAATCCGATACAGGGAAAGCTTACTAGGGGTCGAGACCCAGTACTTC